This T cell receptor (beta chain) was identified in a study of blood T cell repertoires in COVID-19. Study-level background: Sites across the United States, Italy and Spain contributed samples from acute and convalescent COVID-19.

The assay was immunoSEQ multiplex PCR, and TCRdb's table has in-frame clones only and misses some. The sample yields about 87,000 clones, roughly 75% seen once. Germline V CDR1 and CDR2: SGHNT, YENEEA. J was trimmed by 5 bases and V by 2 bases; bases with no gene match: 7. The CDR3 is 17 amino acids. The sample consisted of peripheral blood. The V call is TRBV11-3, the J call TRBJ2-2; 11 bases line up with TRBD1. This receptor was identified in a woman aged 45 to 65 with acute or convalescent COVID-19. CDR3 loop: CASSLLTGTGGTGELFF. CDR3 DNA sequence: TGTGCCAGCAGCTTATTAACCGGGACAGGGGGGACCGGGGAGCTGTTTTTT.